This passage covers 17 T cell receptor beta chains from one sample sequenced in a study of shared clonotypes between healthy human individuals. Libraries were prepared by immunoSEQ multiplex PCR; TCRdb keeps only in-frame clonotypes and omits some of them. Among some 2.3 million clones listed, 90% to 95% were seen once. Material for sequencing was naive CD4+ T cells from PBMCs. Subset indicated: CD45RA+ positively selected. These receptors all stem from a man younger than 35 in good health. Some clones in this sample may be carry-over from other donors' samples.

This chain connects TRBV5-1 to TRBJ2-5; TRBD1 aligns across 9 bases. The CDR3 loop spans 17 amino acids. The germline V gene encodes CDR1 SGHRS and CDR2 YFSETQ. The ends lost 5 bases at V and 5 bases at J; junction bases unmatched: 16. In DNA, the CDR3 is TGCGCCAGCAGATTTACCCTGTCCGGACAGGGGTGGGAGACCCAGTACTTC. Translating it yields CASRFTLSGQGWETQYF.

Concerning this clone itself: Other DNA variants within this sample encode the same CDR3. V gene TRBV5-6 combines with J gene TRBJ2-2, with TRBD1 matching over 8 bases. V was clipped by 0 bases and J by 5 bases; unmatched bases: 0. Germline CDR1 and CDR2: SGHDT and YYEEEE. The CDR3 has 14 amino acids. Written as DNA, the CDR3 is TGTGCCAGCAGCTTGGGACAGGGGACCGGGGAGCTGTTTTTT. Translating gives CASSLGQGTGELFF.

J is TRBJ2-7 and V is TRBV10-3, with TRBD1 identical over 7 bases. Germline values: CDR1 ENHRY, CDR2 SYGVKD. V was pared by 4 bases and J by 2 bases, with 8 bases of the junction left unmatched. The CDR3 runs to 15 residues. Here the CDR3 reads CAISVSTDRPYEQYF. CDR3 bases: TGTGCCATCAGTGTGAGCACGGACAGGCCCTACGAGCAGTACTTC.

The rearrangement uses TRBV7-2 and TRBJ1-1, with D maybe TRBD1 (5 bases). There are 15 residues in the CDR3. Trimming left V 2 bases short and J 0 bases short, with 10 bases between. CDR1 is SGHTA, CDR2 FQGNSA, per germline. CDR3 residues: CASSLIGGVNTEAFF. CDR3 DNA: TGTGCCAGCAGCTTAATTGGGGGGGTGAACACTGAAGCTTTCTTT.

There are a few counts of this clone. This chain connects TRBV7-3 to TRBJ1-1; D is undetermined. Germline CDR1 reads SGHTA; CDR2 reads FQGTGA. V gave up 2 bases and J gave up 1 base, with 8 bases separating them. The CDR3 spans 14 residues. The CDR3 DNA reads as TGTGCCAGCAGCTTATATGGAGAGAACACTGAAGCTTTCTTT. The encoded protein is CASSLYGENTEAFF.

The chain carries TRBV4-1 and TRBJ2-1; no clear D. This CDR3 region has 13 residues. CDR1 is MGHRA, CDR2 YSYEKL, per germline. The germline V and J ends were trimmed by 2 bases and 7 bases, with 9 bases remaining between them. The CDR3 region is CASSQNIGNEQFF. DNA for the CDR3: TGCGCCAGCAGCCAAAACATAGGAAATGAGCAGTTCTTC.

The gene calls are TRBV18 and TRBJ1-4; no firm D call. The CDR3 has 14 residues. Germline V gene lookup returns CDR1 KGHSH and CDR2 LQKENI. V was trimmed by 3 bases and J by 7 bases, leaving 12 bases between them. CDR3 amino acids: CASSPGPWGEKLFF. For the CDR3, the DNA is TGTGCCAGCTCACCGGGCCCCTGGGGTGAAAAACTGTTTTTT.

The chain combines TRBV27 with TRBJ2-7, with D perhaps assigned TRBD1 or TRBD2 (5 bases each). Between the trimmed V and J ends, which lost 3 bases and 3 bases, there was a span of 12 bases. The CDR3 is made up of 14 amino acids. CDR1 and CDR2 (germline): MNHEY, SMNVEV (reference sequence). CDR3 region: CASSFGTGNYEQYF. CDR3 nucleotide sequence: TGTGCCAGCAGTTTTGGGACGGGAAACTACGAGCAGTACTTC.

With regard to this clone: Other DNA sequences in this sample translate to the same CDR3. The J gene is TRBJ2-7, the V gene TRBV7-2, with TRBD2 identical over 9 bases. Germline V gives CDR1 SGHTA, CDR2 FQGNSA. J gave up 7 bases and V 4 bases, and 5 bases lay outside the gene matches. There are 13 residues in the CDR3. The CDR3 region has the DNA TGTGCCAGCAGCTCGACTAGCGGCCCTGAGCAGTACTTC. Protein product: CASSSTSGPEQYF.

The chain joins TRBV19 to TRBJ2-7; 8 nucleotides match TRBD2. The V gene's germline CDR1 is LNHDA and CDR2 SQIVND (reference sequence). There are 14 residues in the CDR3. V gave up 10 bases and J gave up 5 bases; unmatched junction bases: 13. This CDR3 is CATRGGKLGDEQYF. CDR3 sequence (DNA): TGTGCCACCCGGGGGGGGAAACTCGGCGACGAGCAGTACTTC.

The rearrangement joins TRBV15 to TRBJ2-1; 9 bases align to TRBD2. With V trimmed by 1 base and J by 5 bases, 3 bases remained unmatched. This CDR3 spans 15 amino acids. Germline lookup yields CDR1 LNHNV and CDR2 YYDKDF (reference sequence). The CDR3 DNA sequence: TGTGCCACCAGCAGAGCCAGGACTAGCGACAATGAGCAGTTCTTC. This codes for CATSRARTSDNEQFF.

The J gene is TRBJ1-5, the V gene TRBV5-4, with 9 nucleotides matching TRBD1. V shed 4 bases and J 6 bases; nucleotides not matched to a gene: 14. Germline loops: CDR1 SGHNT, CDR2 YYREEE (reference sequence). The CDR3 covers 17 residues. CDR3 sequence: CASSATPGTGISQPQHF. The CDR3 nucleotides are TGTGCCAGCAGCGCGACTCCCGGGACAGGGATCAGTCAGCCCCAGCATTTT. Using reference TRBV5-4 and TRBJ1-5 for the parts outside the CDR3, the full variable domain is ETGVTQSPTHLIKTRGQQVTLRCSSQSGHNTVSWYQQALGQGPQFIFQYYREEENGRGNFPPRFSGLQFPNYSSELNVNALELDDSALYLCASSATPGTGISQPQHFGDGTRLSIL.

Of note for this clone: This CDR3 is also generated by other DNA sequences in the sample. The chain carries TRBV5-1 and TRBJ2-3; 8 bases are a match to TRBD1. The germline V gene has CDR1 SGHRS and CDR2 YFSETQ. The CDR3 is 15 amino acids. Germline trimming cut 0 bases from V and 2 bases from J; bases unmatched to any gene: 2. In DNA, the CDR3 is TGCGCCAGCAGCTTGGGGACAGGGCCCACAGATACGCAGTATTTT. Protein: CASSLGTGPTDTQYF.

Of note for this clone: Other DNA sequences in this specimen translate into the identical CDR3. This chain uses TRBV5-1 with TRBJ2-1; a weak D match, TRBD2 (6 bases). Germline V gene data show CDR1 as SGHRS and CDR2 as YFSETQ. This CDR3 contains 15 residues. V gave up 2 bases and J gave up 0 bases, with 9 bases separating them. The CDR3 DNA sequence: TGCGCCAGCAGCTTTAGCGGTAACTCCTACAATGAGCAGTTCTTC. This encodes CASSFSGNSYNEQFF.

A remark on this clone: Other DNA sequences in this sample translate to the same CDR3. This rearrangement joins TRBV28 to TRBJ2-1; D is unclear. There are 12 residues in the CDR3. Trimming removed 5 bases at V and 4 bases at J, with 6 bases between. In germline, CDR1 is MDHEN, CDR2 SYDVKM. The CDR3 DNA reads TGTGCCAGCAGTACCTTATACAATGAGCAGTTCTTC. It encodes CASSTLYNEQFF. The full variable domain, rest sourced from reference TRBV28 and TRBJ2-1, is DVKVTQSSRYLVKRTGEKVFLECVQDMDHENMFWYRQDPGLGLRLIYFSYDVKMKEKGDIPEGYSVSREKKERFSLILESASTNQTSMYLCASSTLYNEQFFGPGTRLTVL.

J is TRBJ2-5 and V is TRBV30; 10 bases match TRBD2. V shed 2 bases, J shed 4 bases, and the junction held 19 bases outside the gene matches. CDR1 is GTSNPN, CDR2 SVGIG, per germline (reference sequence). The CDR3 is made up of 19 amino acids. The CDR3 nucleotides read TGTGCCTGGAGTCCACCTCTTAGCGGGAGGCTCTGGGGTCCAGAGACCCAGTACTTC. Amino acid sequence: CAWSPPLSGRLWGPETQYF.

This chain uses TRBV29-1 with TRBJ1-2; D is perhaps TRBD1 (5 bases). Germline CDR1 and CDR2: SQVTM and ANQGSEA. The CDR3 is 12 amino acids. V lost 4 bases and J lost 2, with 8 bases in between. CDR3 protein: CSVGGENYGYTF. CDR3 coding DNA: TGCAGCGTTGGGGGGGAGAACTATGGCTACACCTTC.